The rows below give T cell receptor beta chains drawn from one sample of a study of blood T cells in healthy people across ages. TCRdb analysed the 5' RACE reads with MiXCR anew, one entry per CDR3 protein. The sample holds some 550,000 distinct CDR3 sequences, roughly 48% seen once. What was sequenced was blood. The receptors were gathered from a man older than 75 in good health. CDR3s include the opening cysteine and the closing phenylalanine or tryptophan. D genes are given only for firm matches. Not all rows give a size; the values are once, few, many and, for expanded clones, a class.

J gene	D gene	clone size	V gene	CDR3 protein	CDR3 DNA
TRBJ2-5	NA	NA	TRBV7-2	CASTLGGFGETQYF	TGTGCCAGCACCCTAGGGGGGTTCGGTGAGACCCAGTACTTC
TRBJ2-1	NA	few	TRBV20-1	CSAEGSSYNEQFF	TGCAGTGCTGAGGGTAGCTCCTACAATGAGCAGTTCTTC
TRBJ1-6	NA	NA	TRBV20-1	CSARGGANSPLHF	TGCAGTGCTAGAGGTGGAGCCAATTCACCCCTCCACTTT
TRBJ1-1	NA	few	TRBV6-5	CASSYQRGTFENTEAFF	TGTGCCAGCAGTTACCAAAGGGGGACATTTGAGAACACTGAAGCTTTCTTT
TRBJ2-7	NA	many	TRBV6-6	CASSYSEYGQYF	TGTGCCAGCAGTTACTCGGAGTATGGGCAGTACTTC
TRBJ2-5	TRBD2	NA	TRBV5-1	CASSLGLAGKGETQYF	TGCGCCAGCAGCTTGGGACTAGCGGGAAAGGGAGAGACCCAGTACTTC
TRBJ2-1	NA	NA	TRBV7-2	CASRKGTDSYEQFF	TGTGCCAGTAGAAAGGGGACGGATTCCTACGAGCAGTTCTTC
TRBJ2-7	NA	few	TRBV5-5	CASSLGPHNEQYF	TGTGCCAGCAGCTTGGGACCGCACAATGAGCAGTACTTC
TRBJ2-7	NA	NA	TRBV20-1	CSARDPGRGQYF	TGCAGTGCTAGAGATCCCGGTCGGGGGCAGTACTTC
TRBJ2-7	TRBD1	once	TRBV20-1	CSAAQGSSYEQYF	TGCAGTGCCGCACAGGGGAGCTCCTACGAGCAGTACTTC
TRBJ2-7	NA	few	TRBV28	CASSLQPYEQYF	TGTGCCAGCAGTTTACAGCCGTACGAGCAGTACTTC